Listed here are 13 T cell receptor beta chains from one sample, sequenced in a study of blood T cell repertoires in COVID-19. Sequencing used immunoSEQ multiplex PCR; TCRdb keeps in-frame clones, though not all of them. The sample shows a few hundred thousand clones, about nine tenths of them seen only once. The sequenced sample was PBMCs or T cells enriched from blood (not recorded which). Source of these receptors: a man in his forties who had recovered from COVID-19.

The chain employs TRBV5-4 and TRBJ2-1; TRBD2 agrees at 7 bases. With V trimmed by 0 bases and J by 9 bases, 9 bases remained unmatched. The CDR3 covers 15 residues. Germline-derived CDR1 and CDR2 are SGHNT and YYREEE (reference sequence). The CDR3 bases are TGTGCCAGCAGCTTGGCTAGCGGAGGGTACGGTGAGCAGTTCTTC. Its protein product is CASSLASGGYGEQFF. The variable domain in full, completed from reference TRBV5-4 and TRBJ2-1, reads ETGVTQSPTHLIKTRGQQVTLRCSSQSGHNTVSWYQQALGQGPQFIFQYYREEENGRGNFPPRFSGLQFPNYSSELNVNALELDDSALYLCASSLASGGYGEQFFGPGTRLTVL.

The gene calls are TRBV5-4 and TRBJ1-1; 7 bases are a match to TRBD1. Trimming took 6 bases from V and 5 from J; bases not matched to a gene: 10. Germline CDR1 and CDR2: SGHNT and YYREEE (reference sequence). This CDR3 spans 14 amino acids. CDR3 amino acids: CASTSGGKVTEAFF. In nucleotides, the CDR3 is TGTGCCAGCACTTCAGGGGGAAAGGTGACTGAAGCTTTCTTT.

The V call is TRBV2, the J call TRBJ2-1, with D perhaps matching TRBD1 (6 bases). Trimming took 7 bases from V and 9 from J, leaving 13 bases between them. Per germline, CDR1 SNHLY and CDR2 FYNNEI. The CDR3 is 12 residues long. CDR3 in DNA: TGTGCCAGCACCGAGTGGGGGCCTGAGCAGTTCTTC. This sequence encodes CASTEWGPEQFF.

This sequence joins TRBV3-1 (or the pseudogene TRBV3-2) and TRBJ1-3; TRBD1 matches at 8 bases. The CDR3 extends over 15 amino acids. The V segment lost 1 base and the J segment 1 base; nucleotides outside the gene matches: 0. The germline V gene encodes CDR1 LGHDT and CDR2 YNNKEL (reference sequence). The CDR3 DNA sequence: TGTGCCAGCAGCCAAGGGACAGGGTCTGGAAACACCATATATTTT. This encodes CASSQGTGSGNTIYF.

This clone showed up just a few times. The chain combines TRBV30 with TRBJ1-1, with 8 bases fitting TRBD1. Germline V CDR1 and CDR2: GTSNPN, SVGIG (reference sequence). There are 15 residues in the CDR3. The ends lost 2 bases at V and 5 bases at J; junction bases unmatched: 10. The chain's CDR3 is CAWSHSQGAGTEAFF. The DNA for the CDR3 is TGTGCCTGGAGTCACTCGCAGGGGGCGGGTACTGAAGCTTTCTTT.

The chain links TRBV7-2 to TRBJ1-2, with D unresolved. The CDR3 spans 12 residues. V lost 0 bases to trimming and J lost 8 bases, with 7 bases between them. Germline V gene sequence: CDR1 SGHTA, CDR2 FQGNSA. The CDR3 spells CASSLATFGYTF. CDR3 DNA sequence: TGTGCCAGCAGCTTAGCAACATTCGGCTACACCTTC.

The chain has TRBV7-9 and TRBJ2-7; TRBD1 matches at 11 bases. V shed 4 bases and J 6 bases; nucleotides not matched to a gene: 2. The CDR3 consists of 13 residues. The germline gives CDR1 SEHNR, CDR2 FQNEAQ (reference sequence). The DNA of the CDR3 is TGTGCCAGCAGCTCCGGACAGGGGGCCGAGCAGTACTTC. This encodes CASSSGQGAEQYF.

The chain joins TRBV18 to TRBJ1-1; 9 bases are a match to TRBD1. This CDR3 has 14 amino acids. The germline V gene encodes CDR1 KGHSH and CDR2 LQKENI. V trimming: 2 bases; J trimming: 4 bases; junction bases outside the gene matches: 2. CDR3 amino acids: CASSPETGGTEAFF. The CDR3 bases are TGTGCCAGCTCACCAGAGACAGGGGGCACTGAAGCTTTCTTT.

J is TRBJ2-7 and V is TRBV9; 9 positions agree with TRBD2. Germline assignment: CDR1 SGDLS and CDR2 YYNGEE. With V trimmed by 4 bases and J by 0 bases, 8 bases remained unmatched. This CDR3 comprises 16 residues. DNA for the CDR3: TGTGCCAGCAGCCCGACGGCGGGGGGGCTCTCCTACGAGCAGTACTTC. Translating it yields CASSPTAGGLSYEQYF.

This chain's CDR3 is CASSQGASLNTEAFF. DNA of the CDR3: TGTGCCAGCAGCCAAGGGGCATCTTTGAACACTGAAGCTTTCTTT. The chain uses TRBV3-1 (or the pseudogene TRBV3-2) and TRBJ1-1; D uncertain. Germline V gene sequence: CDR1 LGHDT, CDR2 YNNKEL (reference sequence). Trimming removed 1 base from V and 0 bases from J, with 9 bases in between. The CDR3 runs 15 residues.

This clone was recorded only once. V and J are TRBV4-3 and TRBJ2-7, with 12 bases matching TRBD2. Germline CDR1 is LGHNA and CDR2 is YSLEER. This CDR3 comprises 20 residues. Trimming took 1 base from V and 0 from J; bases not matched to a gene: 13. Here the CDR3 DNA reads TGCGCCAGCAGCCAAGCGGATTCCAGACTAGCGGGGGACCGCTCCTACGAGCAGTACTTC. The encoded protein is CASSQADSRLAGDRSYEQYF.

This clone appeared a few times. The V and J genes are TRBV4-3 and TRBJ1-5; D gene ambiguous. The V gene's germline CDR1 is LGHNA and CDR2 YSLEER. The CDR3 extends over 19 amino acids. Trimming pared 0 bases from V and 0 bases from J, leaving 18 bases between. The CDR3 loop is CASSQDYDSGQYSNQPQHF. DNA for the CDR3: TGCGCCAGCAGCCAAGATTATGACTCGGGTCAATATAGCAATCAGCCCCAGCATTTT.

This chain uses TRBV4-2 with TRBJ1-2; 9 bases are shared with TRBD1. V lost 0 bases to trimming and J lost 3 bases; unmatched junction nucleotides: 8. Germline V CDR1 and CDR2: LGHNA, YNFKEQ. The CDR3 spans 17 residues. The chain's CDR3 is CASSQETGGNLDYGYTF. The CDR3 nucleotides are TGTGCCAGCAGCCAAGAAACAGGGGGCAATTTAGACTATGGCTACACCTTC.